This T cell receptor beta chain stems from a study of T-cell memory formation after mild COVID-19. Study-level results: The study detected some responding clones in pre-infection memory, suggesting cross-reactive memory joined. The study found contracting CD4+ clones mainly in CM and EM and contracting CD8+ clones in EMRA.

This clonotype showed up many times. Antigen specificity is unknown. TCR alpha and TCR beta cDNA libraries carrying sample barcodes and UMIs were produced by 5'RACE using constant-segment primers. Each CDR3 protein gets one entry after TCRdb re-called the 5' RACE reads with MiXCR. The sample lists hundreds of thousands of distinct CDR3 sequences; 15% were seen once. This clonotype was sampled from an adult woman who had mild COVID-19 (a few samples of this study predate the infection). Cell type and time point are not known. Material for sequencing was PBMCs or a T cell subset sorted from them (not recorded which).

The CDR3 DNA reads as TGCAGCGTGCGTCTACAGGGGAATCAGCCCCAGCATTTT. Protein sequence: CSVRLQGNQPQHF. This chain joins TRBV29-1 and TRBJ1-5; 7 bases map to TRBD1. Per germline, CDR1 SQVTM and CDR2 ANQGSEA. With V trimmed by 6 bases and J by 4 bases, 6 bases remained unmatched. This CDR3 spans 13 amino acids.